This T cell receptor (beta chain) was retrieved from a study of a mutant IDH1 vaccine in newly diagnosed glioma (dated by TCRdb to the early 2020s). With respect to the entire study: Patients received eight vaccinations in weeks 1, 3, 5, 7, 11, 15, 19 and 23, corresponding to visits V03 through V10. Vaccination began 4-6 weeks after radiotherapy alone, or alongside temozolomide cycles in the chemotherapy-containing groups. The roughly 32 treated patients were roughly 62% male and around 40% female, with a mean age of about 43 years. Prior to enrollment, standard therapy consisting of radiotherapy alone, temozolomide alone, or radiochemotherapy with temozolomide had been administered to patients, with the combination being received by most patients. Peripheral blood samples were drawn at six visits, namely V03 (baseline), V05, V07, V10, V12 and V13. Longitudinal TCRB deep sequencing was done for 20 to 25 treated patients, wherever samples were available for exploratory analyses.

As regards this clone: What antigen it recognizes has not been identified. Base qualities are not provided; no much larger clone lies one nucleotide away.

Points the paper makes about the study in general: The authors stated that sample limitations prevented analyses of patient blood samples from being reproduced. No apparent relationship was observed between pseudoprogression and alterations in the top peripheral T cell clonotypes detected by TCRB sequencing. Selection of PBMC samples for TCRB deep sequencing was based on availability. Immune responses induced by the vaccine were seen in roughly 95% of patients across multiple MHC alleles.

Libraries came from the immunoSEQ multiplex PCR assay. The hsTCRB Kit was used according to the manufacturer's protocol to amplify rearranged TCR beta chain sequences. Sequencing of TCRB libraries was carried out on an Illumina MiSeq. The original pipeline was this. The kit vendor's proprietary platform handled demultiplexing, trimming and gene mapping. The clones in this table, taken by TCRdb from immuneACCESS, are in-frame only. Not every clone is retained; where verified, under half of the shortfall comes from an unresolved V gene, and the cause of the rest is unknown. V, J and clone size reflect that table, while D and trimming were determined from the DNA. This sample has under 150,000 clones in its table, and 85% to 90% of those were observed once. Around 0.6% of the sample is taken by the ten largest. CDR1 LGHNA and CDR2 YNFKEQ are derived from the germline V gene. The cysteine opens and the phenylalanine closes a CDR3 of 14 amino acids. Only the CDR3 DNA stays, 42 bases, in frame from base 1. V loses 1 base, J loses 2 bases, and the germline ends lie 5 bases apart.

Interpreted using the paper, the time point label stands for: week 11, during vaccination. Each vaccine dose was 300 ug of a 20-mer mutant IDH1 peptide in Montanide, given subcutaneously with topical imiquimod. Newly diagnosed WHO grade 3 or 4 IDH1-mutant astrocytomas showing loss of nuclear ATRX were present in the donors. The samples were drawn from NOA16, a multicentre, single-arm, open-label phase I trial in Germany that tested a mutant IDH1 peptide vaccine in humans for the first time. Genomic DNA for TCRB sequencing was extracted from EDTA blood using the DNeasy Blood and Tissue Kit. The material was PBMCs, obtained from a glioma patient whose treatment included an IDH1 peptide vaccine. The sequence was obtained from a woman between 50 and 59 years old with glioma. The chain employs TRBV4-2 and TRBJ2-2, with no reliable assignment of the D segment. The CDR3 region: CASSQAGNTGELFF. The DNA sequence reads TGTGCCAGCAGCCAAGCCGGAAACACCGGGGAGCTGTTTTTT.